This TCR beta chain emerged from a study of cytomegalovirus exposure and HLA in healthy donors. The length of the CDR3 is 14 residues. Trimming left V 2 bases short and J 2 bases short, with 6 bases between. Germline CDR1 and CDR2: SEHNR and FQNEAQ (reference sequence). PCR amplification relied on 60 Vbeta primers (plus 13 Jbeta primers). Some clones are missing from TCRdb's copy, which holds only in-frame ones; the method was immunoSEQ multiplex PCR. The sample consists of some 150,000 clones, 60% to 80% of them appearing once. The table lists this clone with a few counts. The sample comprised PBMCs. The chain joins TRBV7-9 to TRBJ2-2; D not resolved. The source is a man aged 40-49 years in good health and CMV-seronegative. CDR3 coding DNA: TGTGCCAGCAGCTTAACAGCCAACACCGGGGAGCTGTTTTTT. This codes for CASSLTANTGELFF.